The rows below give T cell receptor beta chains drawn from one sample of a study of blood T cell repertoires in COVID-19. Clones were sequenced by immunoSEQ multiplex PCR, and TCRdb holds only the in-frame ones, with some missing. The sample carries 250,000 to 350,000 clones, over 80% recorded once. The sample taken for sequencing was peripheral blood. Receptor source: a woman between 50 and 59 years old with COVID-19, enrolled during active disease. Both conserved end residues are part of each CDR3. The D gene is left open where the match is weak. Rows give clone size only sometimes, using once, few, many, or a class for an expanded clone.

- | TRBJ2-3 | - | TRBV11-2 | TGTGCCAGCAGCTCCACAGGGTACGGCACAGATACGCAGTATTTT | CASSSTGYGTDTQYF
- | TRBJ2-5 | TRBD2 | TRBV18 | TGTGCCAGCTCACCACTAATGACTAGCACCTGGGAGACCCAGTACTTC | CASSPLMTSTWETQYF
- | TRBJ2-1 | - | TRBV18 | TGTGCCAGCACCCTAGCGCTCCTCTCCTACAATGAGCAGTTCTTC | CASTLALLSYNEQFF
- | TRBJ2-2 | TRBD2 | TRBV10-3 | TGTGCCATCAGTGAGGGGTTACTAGCGGGAGTCGAAACCGGGGAGCTGTTTTTT | CAISEGLLAGVETGELFF
- | TRBJ1-1 | - | TRBV6-2/TRBV6-3 | TGTGCCAGCAGTTACATCACTTCGGCGGGAGCTTTCTTT | CASSYITSAGAFF
- | TRBJ2-1 | - | TRBV18 | TGTGCCAGCACCCTCCCATCGCGGAGTGAGCAGTTCTTC | CASTLPSRSEQFF
once | TRBJ2-7 | TRBD1 | TRBV6-4 | TGTGCCAGCAGTGACCCGGGACAGGGTGTTTACGAGCAGTACTTC | CASSDPGQGVYEQYF
few | TRBJ2-1 | TRBD2 | TRBV19 | TGTGCCAGTACCATACTAGCGGGAGGTAGAGAGCAGTTCTTC | CASTILAGGREQFF
- | TRBJ1-1 | - | TRBV7-6 | TGTGCCAGCAGCCCCAGATCGTCCGGGGCGTGGGGGCTGAACACTGAAGCTTTCTTT | CASSPRSSGAWGLNTEAFF
- | TRBJ2-4 | - | TRBV15 | TGTGCCACCTCTTGGGGGCGGGAGCCCGTCAAAAACATTCAGTACTTC | CATSWGREPVKNIQYF
- | TRBJ2-7 | TRBD1 | TRBV11-2 | TGTGCCAGCAGCTTAGAACCCCCCCAGGGGGCGTTCTACGAGCAGTACTTC | CASSLEPPQGAFYEQYF
few | TRBJ2-5 | - | TRBV19 | TGTGCCAGTAATGACCCCGGGGGGACCCAGTACTTC | CASNDPGGTQYF
- | TRBJ1-3 | - | TRBV12-3/TRBV12-4 | TGTGCCAGCAGTCCCGAGAACACCATATATTTT | CASSPENTIYF
- | TRBJ2-3 | TRBD2 | TRBV10-3 | TGTGCCATCGGGAAGACTAGCGGGAGGAATGGGGTAGATACGCAGTATTTT | CAIGKTSGRNGVDTQYF
- | TRBJ2-1 | TRBD2 | TRBV19 | TGTGCCAGTAGTATAGTGAACCCCGGACTAGCGGGAACTACCTACAATGAGCAGTTCTTC | CASSIVNPGLAGTTYNEQFF
- | TRBJ1-1 | - | TRBV7-9 | TGTGCCAGCAGCTTAAACACGAACACTGAAGCTTTCTTT | CASSLNTNTEAFF
- | TRBJ1-1 | - | TRBV6-5 | TGTGCCAGCATCTCCGTGGGCACCAGTGAAGCTTTCTTT | CASISVGTSEAFF
- | TRBJ2-1 | TRBD2 | TRBV10-3 | TGTGCCATCAGTGATAGCGGGAGTAGCCCCTACAATGAGCAGTTCTTC | CAISDSGSSPYNEQFF
- | TRBJ1-2 | TRBD1 | TRBV2 | TGTGCCAGCAATGCTAGAACAGGGGGCTATGGCTACACCTTC | CASNARTGGYGYTF
once | TRBJ2-2 | - | TRBV7-6 | TGTGCCAGCCAGCGCGGTACGGGGAACACCGGGGAGCTGTTTTTT | CASQRGTGNTGELFF
- | TRBJ2-7 | TRBD2 | TRBV6-6 | TGTGCCAGCAGGCGGGGGGAGGCCAACGAGCAGTACTTC | CASRRGEANEQYF
- | TRBJ2-1 | - | TRBV11-2 | TGTGCCAGCAGCTTAATAATGAGGAGGGATGAGCAGTTCTTC | CASSLIMRRDEQFF
- | TRBJ1-2 | TRBD1 | TRBV15 | TGTGCCACCAGCGGAGGACAGGGGGTTTCCTATGGCTACACCTTC | CATSGGQGVSYGYTF
- | TRBJ1-2 | - | TRBV30 | TGTGCCTGGAGTGGGCACAGGGACTATGGCTACACCTTC | CAWSGHRDYGYTF
- | TRBJ1-2 | - | TRBV12-3/TRBV12-4 | TGTGCCAGCAGTTTAACCAGGGACTATGGCTACACCTTC | CASSLTRDYGYTF
- | TRBJ2-1 | - | TRBV11-3 | TGTGCCAGCAGCCACCGACTAAAAGAGCCGAATGAGCAGTTCTTC | CASSHRLKEPNEQFF
- | TRBJ1-1 | - | TRBV5-1 | TGCGCCAGCAGCTTGGCTGGCAGGTCTGAAGCTTTCTTT | CASSLAGRSEAFF
- | TRBJ2-3 | TRBD2 | TRBV27 | TGTGCCAGCAGCCAAACCCCCGTGGCGGGAGTGGTAGATACGCAGTATTTT | CASSQTPVAGVVDTQYF
- | TRBJ2-5 | TRBD2 | TRBV6-2/TRBV6-3 | TGTGCCAGCAGTATGGGACTATTCCAAGAGACCCAGTACTTC | CASSMGLFQETQYF
once | TRBJ2-7 | - | TRBV27 | TGTGCCAGCAGTCCACGGGACTCTTCCTACGAGCAGTACTTC | CASSPRDSSYEQYF
- | TRBJ2-1 | - | TRBV2 | TGTGCCAGCAGTGTGCACAGGACGGCCTACAATGAGCAGTTCTTC | CASSVHRTAYNEQFF
- | TRBJ1-2 | - | TRBV6-6 | TGTGCCAGCAGTTACTCGAAGGGGCGGGGTTCCGGTGGCTACACCTTC | CASSYSKGRGSGGYTF
- | TRBJ2-1 | TRBD2 | TRBV4-1 | TGCGCCAGCAGCCGAGGGACTAGCGGGATTTCCTACAATGAGCAGTTCTTC | CASSRGTSGISYNEQFF
- | TRBJ2-7 | TRBD2 | TRBV5-1 | TGCGCCAGCAGCACCCCGGGACTAGCGACCCTCGAGCAGTACTTC | CASSTPGLATLEQYF
- | TRBJ2-1 | - | TRBV15 | TGTGCCACCGTCGGGACAACCAACTATGAGCAGTTCTTC | CATVGTTNYEQFF
- | TRBJ1-2 | TRBD1 | TRBV4-1 | TGCGCCAGCAGCCAGCTGACAGGGTATCAGGACTATGGCTACACCTTC | CASSQLTGYQDYGYTF
- | TRBJ2-6 | - | TRBV19 | TGTGCCAGTAGCTGGACAGCTGGGGCCAACGTCCTGACTTTC | CASSWTAGANVLTF
- | TRBJ2-5 | TRBD2 | TRBV13 | TGTGCCAGCAGCTTCGGGTCCCTAGCGGGGGGAGAGACCCAGTACTTC | CASSFGSLAGGETQYF
- | TRBJ1-2 | TRBD1 | TRBV29-1 | TGCAGCATCGAGGACTCAGGGGGCCCCTATGGCTACACCTTC | CSIEDSGGPYGYTF